The sequence of this TCR beta chain was determined in a study of T cells in Graves' hyperthyroidism and ophthalmopathy. The CDR3 totals 16 residues. Germline assignment: CDR1 LNHDA and CDR2 SQIVND (reference sequence). Deletions cut 3 bases from V and 6 bases from J, with 18 bases between. From RNA transcripts, TCR beta CDR3 regions were amplified. HTBI primers drove first-round RT-PCR of the TCR CDR3. From the multiplex PCR reads, TCRdb called clonotypes with MiXCR, one entry per CDR3 protein. The table shows roughly 580,000 distinct CDR3 sequences, with approximately 15% occurring only once. This chain joins TRBV19 and TRBJ1-5; D is perhaps TRBD1 (5 bases). Material for sequencing was blood. This clonotype was sampled from a woman between 25 and 40 years old with Graves' hyperthyroidism that later progressed to Graves' ophthalmopathy. As DNA, the CDR3 is TGTGCCAGTAGTATCGCAAATCAGGGTCGTAGTCAGCCCCAGCATTTT. Protein product: CASSIANQGRSQPQHF. Together with reference TRBV19 and TRBJ1-5, the CDR3 gives the full variable domain: DGGITQSPKYLFRKEGQNVTLSCEQNLNHDAMYWYRQDPGQGLRLIYYSQIVNDFQKGDIAEGYSVSREKKESFPLTVTSAQKNPTAFYLCASSIANQGRSQPQHFGDGTRLSIL.